The present T cell receptor beta chain was sequenced within a study of blood T cell repertoires in COVID-19. Study at large: Acute-phase and convalescent COVID-19 samples originated in the United States, Italy and Spain. In each case, the material was cDNA or gDNA derived from T cells, B-cell-depleted T cells, or PBMCs.

The CDR3 covers 14 residues. Germline loops: CDR1 SGHVS, CDR2 FQNEAQ. The V end lost 3 bases, the J end lost 6 bases, and 12 bases lay between the germline ends. In the original workflow: Counts of nucleated cells, estimated from reference gene primer amplification, were obtained. Using immunoSEQ multiplex PCR, the repertoire was profiled, and TCRdb retains in-frame clones only, with some absent. V, J and clone size are taken as reported in that table, and D and trimming were inferred from the DNA itself. The table lists about 100,000 clones, 79% of them singletons. This clonotype was sampled from a human donor in a cohort sampled during active COVID-19. Sequenced input: peripheral blood. V gene TRBV7-8 combines with J gene TRBJ2-1, with a tentative D call TRBD2 (6 bases). In DNA form, the CDR3 reads TGTGCCAGCAGCTTCCGACTGGGGGGCAATGAGCAGTTCTTC. It specifies CASSFRLGGNEQFF.